Listed below are T cell receptor beta chains from one sample, sequenced in a study of vaccination and CD4 T cells after COVID-19. These receptors have no identified antigens. TCRdb used MiXCR to reprocess the PCR reads, holding one entry per CDR3 protein. The sample lists under 15,000 distinct CDR3 sequences; roughly 62% were seen once. Material: CD4+ T cells from blood, cultured in vitro. These receptors originate from a human donor who had recovered from COVID-19. Each CDR3 is given without its conserved first and last residue. Each record gives: J gene, V gene, clone size, CDR3 protein. Where a row states a size, it is once, few, many or the class of an expanded clone; other rows omit it.

>TRBJ2-4|TRBV7-9|-
ASSFSTSILAKNIQY
>TRBJ2-1|TRBV20-1|-
SAIRGRGYNEQF
>TRBJ2-1|TRBV24-1|-
ATSDWTSGSGEQF
>TRBJ1-4|TRBV6-2/TRBV6-3|few
ASSSGDATNEKLF
>TRBJ2-1|TRBV20-1|-
SARDPQGSSYNEQF
>TRBJ1-1|TRBV19|few
ASSIDVGGTEAF
>TRBJ2-3|TRBV4-1|-
ASSPGLANPDTQY
>TRBJ2-3|TRBV6-1|-
ASSVGGDTDTQY
>TRBJ2-1|TRBV20-1|-
SARQQGGTYNEQF
>TRBJ2-3|TRBV2|-
ASRLGEVQDTQY
>TRBJ1-4|TRBV18|-
ASSPRSGVQEKLF
>TRBJ2-1|TRBV20-1|-
SASGLAGGLNEQF
>TRBJ2-2|TRBV7-9|-
ASSLLAGSVTEAFFGQGTGELF
>TRBJ1-6|TRBV20-1|-
SARDPRRATYNSPLH
>TRBJ1-1|TRBV20-1|-
SATRPLIWTGQTLNTEAF
>TRBJ1-5|TRBV5-6|-
ASSSSGTGWNQPQH